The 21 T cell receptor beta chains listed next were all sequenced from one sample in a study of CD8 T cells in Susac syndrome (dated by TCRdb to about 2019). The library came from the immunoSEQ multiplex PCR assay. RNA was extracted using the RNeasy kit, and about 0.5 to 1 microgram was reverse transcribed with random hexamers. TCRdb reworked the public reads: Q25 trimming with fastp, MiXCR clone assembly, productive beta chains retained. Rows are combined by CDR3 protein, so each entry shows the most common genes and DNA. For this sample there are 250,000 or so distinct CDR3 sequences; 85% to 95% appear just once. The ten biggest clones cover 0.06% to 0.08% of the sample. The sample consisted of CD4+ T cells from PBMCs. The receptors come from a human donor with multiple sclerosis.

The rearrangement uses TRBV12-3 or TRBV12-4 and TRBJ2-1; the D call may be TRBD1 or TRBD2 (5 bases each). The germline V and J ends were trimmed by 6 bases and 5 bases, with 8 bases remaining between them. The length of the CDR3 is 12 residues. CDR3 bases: TGTGCCAGCAGGGGGGAGAACAATGAGCAGTTCTTC. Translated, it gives CASRGENNEQFF.

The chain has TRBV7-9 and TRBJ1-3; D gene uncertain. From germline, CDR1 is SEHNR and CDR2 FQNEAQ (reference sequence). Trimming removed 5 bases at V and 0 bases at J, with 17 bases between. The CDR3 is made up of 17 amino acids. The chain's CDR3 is CASSTTDGRGSGNTIYF. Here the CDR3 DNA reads TGTGCCAGCAGCACGACGGACGGGCGTGGCTCTGGAAACACCATATATTTT.

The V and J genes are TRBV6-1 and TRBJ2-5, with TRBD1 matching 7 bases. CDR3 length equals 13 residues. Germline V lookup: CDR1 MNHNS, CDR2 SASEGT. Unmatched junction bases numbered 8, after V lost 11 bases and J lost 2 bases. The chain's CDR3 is CAVQGRNQETQYF. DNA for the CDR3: TGTGCCGTACAGGGGCGGAATCAAGAGACCCAGTACTTC.

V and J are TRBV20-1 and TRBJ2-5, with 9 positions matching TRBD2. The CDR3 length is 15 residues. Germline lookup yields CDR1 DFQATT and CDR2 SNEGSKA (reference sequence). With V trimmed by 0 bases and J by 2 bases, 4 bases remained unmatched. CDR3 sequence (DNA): TGCAGTGCTAGAGATAGGCTAGCGGGGCAAGAGACCCAGTACTTC. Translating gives CSARDRLAGQETQYF.

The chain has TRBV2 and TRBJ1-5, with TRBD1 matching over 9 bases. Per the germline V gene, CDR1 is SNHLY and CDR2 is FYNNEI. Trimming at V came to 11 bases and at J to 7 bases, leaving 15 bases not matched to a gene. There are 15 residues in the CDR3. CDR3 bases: TGTGCCTGCAAAGACGGGACAGGGTCAAGACAGCCCCAGCATTTT. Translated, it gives CACKDGTGSRQPQHF.

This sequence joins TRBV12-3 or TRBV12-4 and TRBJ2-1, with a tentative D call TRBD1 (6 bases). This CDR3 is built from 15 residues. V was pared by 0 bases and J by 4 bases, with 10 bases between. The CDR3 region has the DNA TGTGCCAGCAGTTTAGCATCACAGGGATACAATGAGCAGTTCTTC. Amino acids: CASSLASQGYNEQFF.

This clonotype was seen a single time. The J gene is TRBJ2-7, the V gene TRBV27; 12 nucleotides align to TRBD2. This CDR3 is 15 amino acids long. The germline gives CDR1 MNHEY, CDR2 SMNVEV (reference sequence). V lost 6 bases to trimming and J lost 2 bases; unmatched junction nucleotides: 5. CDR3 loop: CASRLRLAGAYEQYF. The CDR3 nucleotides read TGTGCCAGCAGATTGAGACTAGCGGGAGCCTACGAGCAGTACTTC.

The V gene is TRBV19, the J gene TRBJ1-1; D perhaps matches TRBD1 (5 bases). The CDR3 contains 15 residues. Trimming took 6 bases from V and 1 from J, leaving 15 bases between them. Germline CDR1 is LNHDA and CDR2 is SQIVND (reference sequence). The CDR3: CASSPGTGWNTEAFF. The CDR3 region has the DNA TGTGCCAGTAGCCCTGGGACGGGTTGGAACACTGAAGCTTTCTTT.

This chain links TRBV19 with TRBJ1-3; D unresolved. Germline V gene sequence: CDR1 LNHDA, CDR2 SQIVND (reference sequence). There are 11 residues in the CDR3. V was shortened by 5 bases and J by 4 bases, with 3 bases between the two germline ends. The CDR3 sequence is CASSPGNTIYF. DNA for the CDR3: TGTGCCAGTAGTCCCGGAAACACCATATATTTT.

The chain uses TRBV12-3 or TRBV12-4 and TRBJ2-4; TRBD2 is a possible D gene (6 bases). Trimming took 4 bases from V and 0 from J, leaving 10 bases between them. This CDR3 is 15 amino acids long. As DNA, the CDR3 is TGTGCCAGCAGTTCGGGGGTCCTAGCCAAAAACATTCAGTACTTC. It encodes CASSSGVLAKNIQYF.

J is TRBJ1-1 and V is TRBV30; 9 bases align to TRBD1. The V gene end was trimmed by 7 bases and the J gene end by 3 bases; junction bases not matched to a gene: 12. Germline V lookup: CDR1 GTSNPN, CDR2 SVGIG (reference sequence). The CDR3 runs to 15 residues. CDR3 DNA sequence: TGTGCCTCCCTCCGGGACAGGGCCGGGGACACTGAAGCTTTCTTT. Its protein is CASLRDRAGDTEAFF.

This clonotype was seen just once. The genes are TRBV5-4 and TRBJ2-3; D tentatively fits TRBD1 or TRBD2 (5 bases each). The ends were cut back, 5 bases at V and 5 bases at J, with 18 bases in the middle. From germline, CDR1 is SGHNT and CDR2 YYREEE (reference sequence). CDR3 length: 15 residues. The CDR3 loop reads CASRGDADIQDTQYF. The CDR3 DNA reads TGTGCCAGCAGGGGGGACGCCGATATCCAAGATACGCAGTATTTT.

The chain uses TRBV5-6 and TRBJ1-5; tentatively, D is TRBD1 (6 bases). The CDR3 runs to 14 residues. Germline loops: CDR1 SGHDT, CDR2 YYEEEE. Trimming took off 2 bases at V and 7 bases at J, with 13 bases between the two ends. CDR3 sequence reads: CASSFTGAWQPQHF. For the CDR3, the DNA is TGTGCCAGCAGCTTTACGGGGGCTTGGCAGCCCCAGCATTTT. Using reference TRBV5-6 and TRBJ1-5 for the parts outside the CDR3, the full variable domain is DAGVTQSPTHLIKTRGQQVTLRCSPKSGHDTVSWYQQALGQGPQFIFQYYEEEERQRGNFPDRFSGHQFPNYSSELNVNALLLGDSALYLCASSFTGAWQPQHFGDGTRLSIL.

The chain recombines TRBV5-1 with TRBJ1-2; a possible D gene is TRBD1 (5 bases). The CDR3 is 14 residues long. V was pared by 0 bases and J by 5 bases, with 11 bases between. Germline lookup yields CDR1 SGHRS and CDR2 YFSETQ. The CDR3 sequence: CASSLGQSDYGYTF. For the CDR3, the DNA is TGCGCCAGCAGCTTGGGACAGAGCGATTATGGCTACACCTTC.

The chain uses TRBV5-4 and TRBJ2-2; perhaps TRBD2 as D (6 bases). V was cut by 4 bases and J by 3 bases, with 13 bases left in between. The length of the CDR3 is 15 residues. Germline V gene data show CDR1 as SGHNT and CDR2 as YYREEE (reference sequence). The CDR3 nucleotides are TGTGCCAGCAGCCCGGGGGTGAGGGACACCGGGGAGCTGTTTTTT. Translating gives CASSPGVRDTGELFF.

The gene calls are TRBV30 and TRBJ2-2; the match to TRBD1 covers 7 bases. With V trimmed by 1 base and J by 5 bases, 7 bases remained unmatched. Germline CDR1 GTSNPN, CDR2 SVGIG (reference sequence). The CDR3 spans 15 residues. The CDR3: CAWSGQGRGTGELFF. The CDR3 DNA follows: TGTGCCTGGAGTGGACAGGGACGAGGGACCGGGGAGCTGTTTTTT.

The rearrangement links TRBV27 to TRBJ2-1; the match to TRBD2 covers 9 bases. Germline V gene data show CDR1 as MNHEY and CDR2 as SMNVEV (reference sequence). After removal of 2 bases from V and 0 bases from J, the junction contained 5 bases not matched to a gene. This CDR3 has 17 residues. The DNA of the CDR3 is TGTGCCAGCAGTTTACGGCTAGCGGGGAGCTCCTACAATGAGCAGTTCTTC. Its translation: CASSLRLAGSSYNEQFF.

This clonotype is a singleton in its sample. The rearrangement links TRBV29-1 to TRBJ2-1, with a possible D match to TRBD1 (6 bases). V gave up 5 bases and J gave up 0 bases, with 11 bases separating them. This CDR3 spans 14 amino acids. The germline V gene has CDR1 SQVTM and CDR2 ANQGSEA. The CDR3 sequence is CSVPDRRSYNEQFF. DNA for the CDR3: TGCAGCGTTCCGGACAGACGCTCCTACAATGAGCAGTTCTTC.

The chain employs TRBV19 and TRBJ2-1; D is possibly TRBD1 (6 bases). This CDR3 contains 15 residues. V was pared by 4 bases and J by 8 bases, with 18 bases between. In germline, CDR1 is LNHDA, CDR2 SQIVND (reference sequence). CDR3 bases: TGTGCCAGTAGTACCCCCGGGCAGGGGAATTATGAGCAGTTCTTC. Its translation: CASSTPGQGNYEQFF. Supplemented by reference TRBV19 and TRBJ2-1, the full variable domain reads DGGITQSPKYLFRKEGQNVTLSCEQNLNHDAMYWYRQDPGQGLRLIYYSQIVNDFQKGDIAEGYSVSREKKESFPLTVTSAQKNPTAFYLCASSTPGQGNYEQFFGPGTRLTVL.

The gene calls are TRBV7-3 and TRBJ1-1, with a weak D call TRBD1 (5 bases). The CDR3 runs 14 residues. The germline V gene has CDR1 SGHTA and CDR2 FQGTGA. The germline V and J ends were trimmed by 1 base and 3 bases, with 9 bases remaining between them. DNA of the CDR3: TGTGCCAGCAGCTTAATGGGGGGAGACACTGAAGCTTTCTTT. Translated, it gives CASSLMGGDTEAFF. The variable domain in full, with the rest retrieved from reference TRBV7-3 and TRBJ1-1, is GAGVSQTPSNKVTEKGKYVELRCDPISGHTALYWYRQSLGQGPEFLIYFQGTGAADDSGLPNDRFFAVRPEGSVSTLKIQRTERGDSAVYLCASSLMGGDTEAFFGQGTRLTVV.

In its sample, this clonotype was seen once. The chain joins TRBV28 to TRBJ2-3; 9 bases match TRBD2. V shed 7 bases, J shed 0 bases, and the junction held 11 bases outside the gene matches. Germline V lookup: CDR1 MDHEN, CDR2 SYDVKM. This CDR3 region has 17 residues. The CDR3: CASTTPNLAGSTDTQYF. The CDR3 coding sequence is TGTGCCAGCACCACCCCCAATCTAGCGGGAAGCACAGATACGCAGTATTTT.